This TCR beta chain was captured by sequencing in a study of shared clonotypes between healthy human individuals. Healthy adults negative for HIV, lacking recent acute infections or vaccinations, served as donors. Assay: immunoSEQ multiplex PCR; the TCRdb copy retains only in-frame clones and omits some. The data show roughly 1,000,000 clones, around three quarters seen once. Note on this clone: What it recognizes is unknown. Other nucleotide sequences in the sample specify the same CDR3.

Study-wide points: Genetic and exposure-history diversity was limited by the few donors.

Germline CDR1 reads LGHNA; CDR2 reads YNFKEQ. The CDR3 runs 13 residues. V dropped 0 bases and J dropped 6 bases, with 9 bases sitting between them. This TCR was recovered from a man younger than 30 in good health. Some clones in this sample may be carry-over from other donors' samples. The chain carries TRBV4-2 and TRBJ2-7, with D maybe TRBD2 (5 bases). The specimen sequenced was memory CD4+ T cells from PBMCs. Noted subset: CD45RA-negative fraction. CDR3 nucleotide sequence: TGTGCCAGCAGCCAAGATCCAGAGGGCGAGCAGTACTTC. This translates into CASSQDPEGEQYF.